This T cell receptor (beta chain) was identified during a study of identifying expanded T cells in peripheral blood. No infections or other immune events were documented during collection. Points on this clone: The antigen remains unidentified.

General study points: Roughly two-week clone count variance significantly increased as total template count grew. Technical replicates showed about 1.1 changed clones; two weeks around 15; four weeks 19.

Libraries were prepared by immunoSEQ multiplex PCR; TCRdb keeps only in-frame clonotypes and omits some of them. The sample has roughly 100,000 clones, about 88% seen once. The V end lost 3 bases, the J end lost 5 bases, and 10 bases lay between the germline ends. Germline V gives CDR1 MDHEN, CDR2 SYDVKM. The CDR3 sequence is 13 residues long. The sample was blood. This sequence was found in a person between 18 and 75 years old in good health. The chain carries TRBV28 and TRBJ1-1; D is unresolved. For the CDR3, the DNA is TGTGCCAGCAGTTTCGAGGTTGCAACTGAAGCTTTCTTT. Translating gives CASSFEVATEAFF.